This T cell receptor (beta chain) originates from a study of OX40 agonist ivuxolimab in advanced cancers. TCRdb's table, derived via immunoSEQ multiplex PCR, lists solely in-frame clones and lacks some. The sample consists of about 30,000 clones, approximately 90% of them appearing once. The CDR3 is 14 amino acids. The junction had 9 bases not matched to a gene; V was cut back by 4 bases and J by 10 bases. Looked up from germline, CDR1 is SGHKS and CDR2 is YYEKEE (reference sequence). The sample was CD4+ or CD8+ T cells sorted from blood, taken in a trial of the OX40 agonist ivuxolimab. The receptor comes from an adult with an advanced solid tumor such as melanoma, head and neck, liver or kidney cancer. The gene calls are TRBV5-5 and TRBJ2-1; 9 positions agree with TRBD1. The CDR3 protein is CASSDPDRGLEQFF. CDR3 DNA: TGTGCCAGCAGCGACCCGGACAGGGGTTTAGAGCAGTTCTTC.